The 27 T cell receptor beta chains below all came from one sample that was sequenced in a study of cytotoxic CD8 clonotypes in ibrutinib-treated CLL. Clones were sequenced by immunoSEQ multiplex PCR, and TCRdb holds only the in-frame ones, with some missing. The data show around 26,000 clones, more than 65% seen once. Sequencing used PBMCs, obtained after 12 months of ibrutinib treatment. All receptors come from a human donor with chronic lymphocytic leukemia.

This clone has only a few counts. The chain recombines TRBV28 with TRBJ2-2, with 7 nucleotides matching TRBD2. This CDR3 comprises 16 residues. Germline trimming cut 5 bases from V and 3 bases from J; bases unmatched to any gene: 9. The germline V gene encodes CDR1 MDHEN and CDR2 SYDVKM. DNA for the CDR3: TGTGCCAGCAGTGCTAGACTAGGGAGGGACACCGGGGAGCTGTTTTTT. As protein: CASSARLGRDTGELFF.

DNA for the CDR3: TGTGCCACCTACGTTGGGAATCAGCCCCAGCATTTT. It encodes CATYVGNQPQHF. This chain connects TRBV28 to TRBJ1-5; D ambiguous. Germline CDR1 reads MDHEN; CDR2 reads SYDVKM. V was shortened by 10 bases and J by 4 bases, with 11 bases between the two germline ends. The CDR3 is made up of 12 amino acids.

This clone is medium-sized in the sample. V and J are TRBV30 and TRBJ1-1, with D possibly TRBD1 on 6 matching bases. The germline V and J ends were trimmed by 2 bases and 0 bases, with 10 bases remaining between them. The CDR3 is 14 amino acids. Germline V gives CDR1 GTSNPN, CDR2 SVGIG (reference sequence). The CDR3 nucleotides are TGTGCCTGGAGTAAGGGACACTTGAACACTGAAGCTTTCTTT. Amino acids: CAWSKGHLNTEAFF.

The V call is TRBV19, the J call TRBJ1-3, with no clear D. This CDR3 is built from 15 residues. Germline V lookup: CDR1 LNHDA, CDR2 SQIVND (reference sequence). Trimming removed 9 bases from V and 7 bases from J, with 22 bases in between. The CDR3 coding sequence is TGTGCCAGCCACACCTCGCAGATCGATGGGAACACCATATATTTT. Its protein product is CASHTSQIDGNTIYF.

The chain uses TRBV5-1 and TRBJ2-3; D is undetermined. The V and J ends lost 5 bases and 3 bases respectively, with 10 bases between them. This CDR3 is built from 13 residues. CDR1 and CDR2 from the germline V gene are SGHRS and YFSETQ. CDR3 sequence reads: CASSLDPTDTQYF. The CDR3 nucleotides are TGCGCCAGCAGTCTAGACCCTACAGATACGCAGTATTTT. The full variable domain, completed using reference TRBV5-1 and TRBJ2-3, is KAGVTQTPRYLIKTRGQQVTLSCSPISGHRSVSWYQQTPGQGLQFLFEYFSETQRNKGNFPGRFSGRQFSNSRSEMNVSTLELGDSALYLCASSLDPTDTQYFGPGTRLTVL.

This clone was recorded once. The CDR3 reads CAISEVGTNPYEQYF. CDR3 nucleotides: TGTGCCATCAGTGAGGTAGGGACAAACCCCTACGAGCAGTACTTC. The V gene is TRBV10-3, the J gene TRBJ2-7; perhaps TRBD1 as D (6 bases). V shed 2 bases and J shed 2 bases, with 13 bases lying between them. The CDR3 extends over 15 amino acids. The germline CDR1 and CDR2 sequences are ENHRY and SYGVKD.

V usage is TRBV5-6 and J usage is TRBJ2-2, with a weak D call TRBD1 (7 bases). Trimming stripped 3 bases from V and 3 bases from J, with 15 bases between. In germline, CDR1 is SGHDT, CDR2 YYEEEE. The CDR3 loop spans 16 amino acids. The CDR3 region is CASSSSGGPDTGELFF. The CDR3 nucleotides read TGTGCCAGCAGCTCATCAGGGGGGCCGGACACCGGGGAGCTGTTTTTT. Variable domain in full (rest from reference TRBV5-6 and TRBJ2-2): DAGVTQSPTHLIKTRGQQVTLRCSPKSGHDTVSWYQQALGQGPQFIFQYYEEEERQRGNFPDRFSGHQFPNYSSELNVNALLLGDSALYLCASSSSGGPDTGELFFGEGSRLTVL.

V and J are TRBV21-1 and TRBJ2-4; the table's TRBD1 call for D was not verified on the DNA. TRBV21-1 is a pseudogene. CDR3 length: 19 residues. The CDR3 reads CASSQEREGQGARKNIQYF. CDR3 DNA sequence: TGTGCCAGCAGCCAAGAAAGGGAAGGACAGGGGGCTAGAAAAAACATTCAGTACTTC.

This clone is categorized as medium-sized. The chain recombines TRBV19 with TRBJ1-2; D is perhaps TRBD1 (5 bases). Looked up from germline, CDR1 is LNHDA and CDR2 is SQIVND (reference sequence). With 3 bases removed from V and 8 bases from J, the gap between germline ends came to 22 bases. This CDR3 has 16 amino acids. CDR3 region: CASSISPFGGDGGYTF. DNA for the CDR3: TGTGCCAGTAGTATCTCCCCATTTGGGGGGGATGGAGGCTACACCTTC. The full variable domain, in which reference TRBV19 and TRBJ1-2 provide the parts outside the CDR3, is DGGITQSPKYLFRKEGQNVTLSCEQNLNHDAMYWYRQDPGQGLRLIYYSQIVNDFQKGDIAEGYSVSREKKESFPLTVTSAQKNPTAFYLCASSISPFGGDGGYTFGSGTRLTVV.

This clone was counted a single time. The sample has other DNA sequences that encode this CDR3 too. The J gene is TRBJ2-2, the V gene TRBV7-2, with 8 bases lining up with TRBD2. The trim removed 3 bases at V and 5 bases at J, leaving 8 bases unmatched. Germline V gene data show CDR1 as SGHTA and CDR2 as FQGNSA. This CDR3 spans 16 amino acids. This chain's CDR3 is CASSFQAGVQTGELFF. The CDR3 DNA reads TGTGCCAGCAGCTTCCAAGCGGGGGTCCAAACCGGGGAGCTGTTTTTT. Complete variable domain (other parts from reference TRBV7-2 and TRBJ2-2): GAGVSQSPSNKVTEKGKDVELRCDPISGHTALYWYRQSLGQGLEFLIYFQGNSAPDKSGLPSDRFSAERTGGSVSTLTIQRTQQEDSAVYLCASSFQAGVQTGELFFGEGSRLTVL.

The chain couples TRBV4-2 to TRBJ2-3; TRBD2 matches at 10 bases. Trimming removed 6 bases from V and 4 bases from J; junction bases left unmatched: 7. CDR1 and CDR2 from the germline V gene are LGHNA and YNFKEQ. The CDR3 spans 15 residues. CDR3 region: CASRFSGGAADTQYF. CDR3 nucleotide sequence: TGTGCCAGCAGATTCAGCGGGGGGGCCGCAGATACGCAGTATTTT.

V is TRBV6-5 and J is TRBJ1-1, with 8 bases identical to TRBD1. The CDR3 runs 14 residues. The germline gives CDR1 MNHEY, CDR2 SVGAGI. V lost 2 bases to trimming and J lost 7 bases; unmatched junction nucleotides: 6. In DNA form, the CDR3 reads TGTGCCAGCAGTTACGCAGGGGGCAGGGTTGAAGCTTTCTTT. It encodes CASSYAGGRVEAFF.

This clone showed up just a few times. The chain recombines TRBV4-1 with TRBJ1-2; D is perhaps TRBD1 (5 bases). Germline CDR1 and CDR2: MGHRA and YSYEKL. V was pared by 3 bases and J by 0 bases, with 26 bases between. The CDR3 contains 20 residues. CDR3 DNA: TGCGCCAGCAGCCAGGAGTTACGTGGGACCGCAAACCGGCCTAACTATGGCTACACCTTC. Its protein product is CASSQELRGTANRPNYGYTF.

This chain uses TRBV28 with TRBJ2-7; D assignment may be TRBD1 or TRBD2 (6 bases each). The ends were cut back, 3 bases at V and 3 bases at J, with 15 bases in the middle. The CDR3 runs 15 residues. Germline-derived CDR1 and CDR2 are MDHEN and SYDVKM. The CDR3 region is CASSFGGHKNYEQYF. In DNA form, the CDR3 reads TGTGCCAGCAGTTTCGGGGGACATAAAAACTACGAGCAGTACTTC.

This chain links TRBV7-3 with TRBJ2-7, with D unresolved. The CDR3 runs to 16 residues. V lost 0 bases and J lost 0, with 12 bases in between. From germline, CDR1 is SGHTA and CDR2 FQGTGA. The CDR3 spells CASSLTHGPPSYEQYF. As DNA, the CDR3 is TGTGCCAGCAGCTTAACCCACGGACCACCCTCCTACGAGCAGTACTTC.

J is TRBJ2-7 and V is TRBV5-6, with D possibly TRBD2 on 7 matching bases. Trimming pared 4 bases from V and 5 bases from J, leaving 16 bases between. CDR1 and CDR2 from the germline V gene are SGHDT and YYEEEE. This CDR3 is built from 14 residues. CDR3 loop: CASSPGGLSHEQYF. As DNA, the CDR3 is TGTGCCAGCAGCCCGGGGGGCCTATCACACGAGCAGTACTTC.

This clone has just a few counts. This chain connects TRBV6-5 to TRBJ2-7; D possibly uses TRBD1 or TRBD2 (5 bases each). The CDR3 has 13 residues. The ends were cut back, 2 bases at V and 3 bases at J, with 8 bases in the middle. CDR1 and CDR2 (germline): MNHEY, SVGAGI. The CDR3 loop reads CASSYVGGYEQYF. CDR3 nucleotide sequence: TGTGCCAGCAGTTACGTTGGGGGCTACGAGCAGTACTTC.

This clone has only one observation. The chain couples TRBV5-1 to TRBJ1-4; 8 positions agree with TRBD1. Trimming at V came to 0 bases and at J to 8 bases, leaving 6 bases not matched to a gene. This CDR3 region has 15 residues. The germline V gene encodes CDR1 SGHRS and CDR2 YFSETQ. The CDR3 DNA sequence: TGCGCCAGCAGCTTGGGGTCCAGGGGGCGAGAAAAACTGTTTTTT. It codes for CASSLGSRGREKLFF.

The CDR3 here is CASSWAGKNSPLHF. CDR3 nucleotides: TGTGCCAGCAGCTGGGCGGGAAAGAATTCACCCCTCCACTTT. The chain uses TRBV7-6 and TRBJ1-6, with no clear D. V dropped 4 bases and J dropped 7 bases, with 11 bases sitting between them. CDR3 length: 14 residues. The germline gives CDR1 SGHVS, CDR2 FNYEAQ.

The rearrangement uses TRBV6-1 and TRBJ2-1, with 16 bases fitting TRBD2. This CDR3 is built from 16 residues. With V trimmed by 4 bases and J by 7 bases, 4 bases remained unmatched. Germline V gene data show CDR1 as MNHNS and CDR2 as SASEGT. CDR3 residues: CASSGRGLAGGNEQFF. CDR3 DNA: TGTGCCAGCAGTGGCCGGGGACTAGCGGGGGGGAATGAGCAGTTCTTC.

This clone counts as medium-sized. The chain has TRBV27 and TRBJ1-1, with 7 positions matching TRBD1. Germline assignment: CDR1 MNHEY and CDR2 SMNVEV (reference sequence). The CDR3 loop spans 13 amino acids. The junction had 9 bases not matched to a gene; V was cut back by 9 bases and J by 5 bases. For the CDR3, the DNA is TGTGCCAGGGACCAACAGGGGCTGACTGAAGCTTTCTTT. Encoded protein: CARDQQGLTEAFF.

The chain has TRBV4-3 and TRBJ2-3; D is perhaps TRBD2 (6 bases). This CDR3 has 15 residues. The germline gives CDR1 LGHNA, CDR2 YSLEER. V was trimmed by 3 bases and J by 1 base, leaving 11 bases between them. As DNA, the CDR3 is TGCGCCAGCAGCCAGATAACGGGGGGCACAGATACGCAGTATTTT. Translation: CASSQITGGTDTQYF.

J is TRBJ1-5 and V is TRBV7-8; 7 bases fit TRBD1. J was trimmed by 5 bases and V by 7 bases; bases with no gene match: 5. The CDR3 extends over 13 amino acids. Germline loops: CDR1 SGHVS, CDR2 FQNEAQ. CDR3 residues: CASTDRVDQPQHF. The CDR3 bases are TGTGCCAGCACAGACAGGGTTGATCAGCCCCAGCATTTT.

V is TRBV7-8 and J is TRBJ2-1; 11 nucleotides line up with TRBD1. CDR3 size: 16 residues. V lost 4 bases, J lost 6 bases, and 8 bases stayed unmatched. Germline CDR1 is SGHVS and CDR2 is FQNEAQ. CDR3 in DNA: TGTGCCAGCAGCTACCCAGGACAGGGGGCGCGCAATGAGCAGTTCTTC. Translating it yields CASSYPGQGARNEQFF.

CDR3 protein: CAWSTYRRNTEAFF. The CDR3, as DNA: TGTGCCTGGAGTACCTACAGACGGAACACTGAAGCTTTCTTT. The chain joins TRBV30 to TRBJ1-1; no clear D. There are 14 residues in the CDR3. Germline lookup yields CDR1 GTSNPN and CDR2 SVGIG (reference sequence). The V end was cut by 2 bases, the J end by 1 base, with 11 bases between.

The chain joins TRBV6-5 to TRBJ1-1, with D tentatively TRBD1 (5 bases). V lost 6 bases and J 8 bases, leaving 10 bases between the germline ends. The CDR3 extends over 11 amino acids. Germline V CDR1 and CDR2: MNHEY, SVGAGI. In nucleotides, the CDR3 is TGTGCCAGCAGAAAGACAGACGAAGCTTTCTTT. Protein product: CASRKTDEAFF.

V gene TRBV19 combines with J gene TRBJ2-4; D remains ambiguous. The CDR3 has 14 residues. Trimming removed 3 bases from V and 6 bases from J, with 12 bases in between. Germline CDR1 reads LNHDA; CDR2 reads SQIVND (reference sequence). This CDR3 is CASSMGQVRNIQYF. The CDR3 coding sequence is TGTGCCAGTAGTATGGGTCAGGTCCGAAACATTCAGTACTTC.